The 24 T cell receptor beta chains in this list originate from one sample, sequenced in a study of molecular identifiers for immune sequencing clone quantification (dated by TCRdb to 2016 to 2019). Library preparation used PCR. The listed sequencing device is NextSeq 500. Using fastp trimming at Q25 and MiXCR clonotype assembly, TCRdb reanalyzed the public sequencing data and kept in-frame beta chains. Entries are consolidated by CDR3 protein sequence, retaining the most common genes and DNA. Recorded for this sample are approximately 97,000 distinct CDR3 sequences; around 37% of them occurred a single time. The top ten constitute roughly 9.7% of the sample. Sequenced sample: naive CD8+ T cells from blood, with Jurkat cell RNA spiked in. The cell subset or site label on this specimen signifies: FACS-sorted CD8+CD4-CCR7+CD45RA+ naive T cells. The receptors shown here come from a human donor in good health. Some libraries in this study had Jurkat cell RNA spiked in.

As for this clonotype: A read error is possible here, since a much larger clone lies one base away. This chain joins TRBV12-3 or TRBV12-4 and TRBJ2-7, with D possibly being TRBD2 (5 bases). The length of the CDR3 is 11 residues. This CDR3 reads CASGFGVEQYF. The CDR3 DNA follows: TGTGCCAGCGGTTTCGGGGTCGAGCAGTACTTC.

As to this clonotype: A much larger clonotype is one base distant, so this may be a read error. Since the CDR3 does not end with the conserved phenylalanine or tryptophan, this likely comes from a read error. The V gene is TRBV7-8, the J gene TRBJ2-2; D is unresolved. The CDR3 length is 14 residues. From germline, CDR1 is SGHVS and CDR2 FQNEAQ. The CDR3 DNA follows: TGTGCCAGCAGCTTCGGCGTAAACAGCGGGGAGCTGTTTTTA. Its translation: CASSFGVNSGELFL.

The rearrangement links TRBV9 to TRBJ2-2; D is ambiguous. Germline lookup yields CDR1 SGDLS and CDR2 YYNGEE. V lost 3 bases, J lost 4 bases, and 13 bases lay in between. The CDR3 runs to 15 residues. DNA for the CDR3: TGTGCCAGCAGCGAGTCGGCAGCGAGCACCGGGGAGCTGTTTTTT. Amino acid sequence: CASSESAASTGELFF.

The chain joins TRBV29-1 to TRBJ2-1; TRBD2 aligns across 8 bases. J lost 12 bases, V lost 2 bases, and 15 bases had no gene match. Germline CDR1 and CDR2: SQVTM and ANQGSEA. This CDR3 has 15 amino acids. Here the CDR3 reads CSVEWQRGPLGGQFF. The CDR3, as DNA: TGCAGCGTTGAATGGCAGCGGGGGCCCTTAGGGGGGCAGTTCTTC.

The table lists this clonotype with many counts. The chain has TRBV28 and TRBJ1-2; 8 bases align to TRBD1. Germline V gives CDR1 MDHEN, CDR2 SYDVKM. V shed 5 bases, J shed 6 bases, and the junction held 14 bases outside the gene matches. This CDR3 spans 16 amino acids. The CDR3 region has the DNA TGTGCCAGCAGTGTAGACGTACAGGGGGTATGGGATGGCTACACCTTC. As protein: CASSVDVQGVWDGYTF.

This clonotype was recorded many times. The chain is built from TRBV28 and TRBJ1-4; D is undetermined. CDR1 and CDR2 (germline): MDHEN, SYDVKM. The CDR3 sequence is 11 residues long. V was pared by 5 bases and J by 10 bases, with 8 bases between. The CDR3 DNA sequence: TGTGCCAGCAGTCCCTCCGCAAAACTGTTTTTT. Residues: CASSPSAKLFF.

This clonotype appeared once. This sequence may be a read error, since a much larger clone differs from it by one base. The chain joins TRBV7-2 to TRBJ1-5, with 8 nucleotides matching TRBD1. Germline CDR1 SGHTA, CDR2 FQGNSA. The CDR3 length is 15 residues. The CDR3 DNA is TGTGCCGGCAGCTTAGCGGGGACAGGTCATCAGCCCCAGCATTTT. Its protein product is CAGSLAGTGHQPQHF.

As to this clonotype: The germline gene is not matched at one end of the junction; a read error may be the cause. The chain recombines TRBV6-5 with TRBJ2-2; possibly TRBD2 for D (5 bases). The CDR3 loop spans 17 amino acids. From germline, CDR1 is MNHEY and CDR2 SVGAGI. CDR3 DNA sequence: TGTGCCAGCAGTTACGTTCCTGGCAAAGCGAACACCGGGGAGCTGTTATTT. This translates into CASSYVPGKANTGELLF.

The chain combines TRBV7-9 with TRBJ2-7; D unresolved. V gave up 5 bases and J gave up 2 bases, with 16 bases separating them. There are 15 residues in the CDR3. The V gene's germline CDR1 is SEHNR and CDR2 FQNEAQ (reference sequence). As DNA, the CDR3 is TGTGCCAGCAGCGCTAGGGTGACCGGAACCTACGAGCAGTACTTC. It codes for CASSARVTGTYEQYF.

This chain links TRBV20-1 with TRBJ2-1, with D unclear. The CDR3 runs 13 residues. V was trimmed by 1 base and J by 4 bases, leaving 8 bases between them. The V gene's germline CDR1 is DFQATT and CDR2 SNEGSKA (reference sequence). CDR3 coding DNA: TGCAGTGCTAGAGGGACGAGATACAATGAGCAGTTCTTC. Amino acid sequence: CSARGTRYNEQFF.

This clonotype has at least ten counts. The chain joins TRBV14 to TRBJ2-7, with 9 bases matching TRBD2. CDR3 length equals 14 residues. V lost 6 bases to trimming and J lost 2 bases; unmatched junction nucleotides: 5. The V gene's germline CDR1 is SGHDN and CDR2 FVKESK. CDR3 protein: CASRSSGNPYEQYF. The DNA of the CDR3 is TGTGCCAGCAGGTCTAGCGGGAACCCCTACGAGCAGTACTTC.

This clonotype occurred a few times. The chain is built from TRBV12-3 or TRBV12-4 and TRBJ2-7, with 7 bases fitting TRBD1. With V trimmed by 2 bases and J by 5 bases, 3 bases remained unmatched. The CDR3 consists of 13 residues. CDR3 in amino acids: CASSLLTGNEQYF. CDR3 DNA: TGTGCCAGCAGTTTACTGACAGGGAACGAGCAGTACTTC.

This clonotype was detected only a few times. The chain couples TRBV28 to TRBJ1-2, with 9 bases fitting TRBD1. This CDR3 spans 15 amino acids. CDR1 and CDR2 from the germline V gene are MDHEN and SYDVKM. The V gene end was trimmed by 7 bases and the J gene end by 2 bases; junction bases not matched to a gene: 8. The CDR3 nucleotides are TGTGCCAGCATGGAAGCACAGGGGGCCAACTATGGCTACACCTTC. This encodes CASMEAQGANYGYTF.

This clonotype was seen ten or more times. This chain uses TRBV19 with TRBJ2-7, with D perhaps matching TRBD1 (5 bases). Between the trimmed V and J ends, which lost 3 bases and 3 bases, there was a span of 12 bases. From germline, CDR1 is LNHDA and CDR2 SQIVND (reference sequence). The CDR3 spans 14 residues. In DNA, the CDR3 is TGTGCCAGTAGTATGCAGGGCTTTTTCTACGAGCAGTACTTC. Amino acids: CASSMQGFFYEQYF.

As regards this clonotype: This may be a read error: a much more frequent sequence differs by one nucleotide. The chain links TRBV28 to TRBJ2-5; D is undetermined. This CDR3 contains 13 residues. Germline values: CDR1 MDHEN, CDR2 SYDVKM. For the CDR3, the DNA is TGTGCCAGCAGTTATGGATTTCAAGAGACCCAGTGCTTC. The encoded protein is CASSYGFQETQCF.

The rearrangement links TRBV11-2 to TRBJ2-2; D is uncertain. The CDR3 sequence is 12 residues long. V was trimmed by 11 bases and J by 1 base, leaving 8 bases between them. The germline gives CDR1 SGHAT, CDR2 FQNNGV. CDR3 residues: CAGMGNTGELFF. Written as DNA, the CDR3 is TGTGCCGGAATGGGGAACACCGGGGAGCTGTTTTTT.

This clonotype occurred a few times. This chain uses TRBV5-6 with TRBJ2-7, with D uncertain. This CDR3 comprises 14 residues. V was trimmed by 0 bases and J by 5 bases, leaving 12 bases between them. The germline gives CDR1 SGHDT, CDR2 YYEEEE. The CDR3 region is CASSLVLVRNEQYF. The CDR3 region has the DNA TGTGCCAGCAGCTTGGTGCTAGTTCGTAACGAGCAGTACTTC.

The sample holds many counts of this clonotype. The chain uses TRBV29-1 and TRBJ2-3; no clear D. Germline V gives CDR1 SQVTM, CDR2 ANQGSEA. Trimming cost V 2 bases and J 1 base, with 10 bases left between them. The CDR3 is 14 residues long. CDR3 nucleotide sequence: TGCAGCGTTGAACTGGCCCAGCGCACAGATACGCAGTATTTT. Amino acid sequence: CSVELAQRTDTQYF.

As regards this clonotype: Being one base from a much bigger clone, this may be a read error. The CDR3 nucleotides read TGTGCCAGCAGTTACTCGTTCACTCAGCCCCAGCATTTT. Protein sequence: CASSYSFTQPQHF. J is TRBJ1-5 and V is TRBV6-5, with D uncertain. V was clipped by 0 bases and J by 6 bases, with 6 bases between them. The CDR3 sequence is 13 residues long. Germline assignment: CDR1 MNHEY and CDR2 SVGAGI.

This clonotype has only a few counts. The rearrangement joins TRBV6-6 to TRBJ2-3; D is unresolved. The germline V gene has CDR1 MNHNY and CDR2 SVGAGI (reference sequence). The CDR3 loop spans 14 amino acids. The V end lost 5 bases, the J end lost 0 bases, and 9 bases lay between the germline ends. Here the CDR3 DNA reads TGTGCCAGCAGTACCTATGAGAGCACAGATACGCAGTATTTT. Its translation: CASSTYESTDTQYF.

This clonotype was seen just once. A read error may explain this, as a much larger clone is one base away. The rearrangement uses TRBV7-9 and TRBJ2-5; a weak D match, TRBD2 (5 bases). This CDR3 is 15 amino acids long. The germline CDR1 and CDR2 sequences are SEHNR and FQNEAQ (reference sequence). The CDR3 nucleotides read TGTGCCAGCCGACATAGGATAGAGGGCGAAGAGCCCCAGTACTTC. Translated: CASRHRIEGEEPQYF.

V usage is TRBV28 and J usage is TRBJ2-7; D is undetermined. Germline V gene lookup returns CDR1 MDHEN and CDR2 SYDVKM. The V and J ends lost 10 bases and 2 bases respectively, with 9 bases between them. The CDR3 consists of 11 residues. The CDR3 sequence is CATLSTYEQYF. The CDR3 DNA reads as TGTGCCACCCTTTCGACCTACGAGCAGTACTTC.

This clonotype was counted between two and nine times. The chain joins TRBV12-3 or TRBV12-4 to TRBJ1-6; D is possibly TRBD1 (5 bases). V lost 6 bases to trimming and J lost 11 bases, with 11 bases between them. This CDR3 has 12 residues. The CDR3 loop reads CASSLEGPPLHF. In nucleotides, the CDR3 is TGTGCCAGCAGCTTGGAGGGACCACCCCTCCACTTT.

Concerning this clonotype itself: This CDR3 fails to terminate in the conserved phenylalanine or tryptophan, so it likely reflects a read error. V gene TRBV20-1 combines with J gene TRBJ1-1, with D tentatively TRBD1 (5 bases). Per germline, CDR1 DFQATT and CDR2 SNEGSKA (reference sequence). The CDR3 covers 12 residues. Trimming stripped 3 bases from V and 5 bases from J, with 10 bases between. CDR3 loop: CSARPQGTEAFY. The CDR3 region has the DNA TGCAGTGCTAGGCCGCAGGGAACTGAAGCTTTCTAT.